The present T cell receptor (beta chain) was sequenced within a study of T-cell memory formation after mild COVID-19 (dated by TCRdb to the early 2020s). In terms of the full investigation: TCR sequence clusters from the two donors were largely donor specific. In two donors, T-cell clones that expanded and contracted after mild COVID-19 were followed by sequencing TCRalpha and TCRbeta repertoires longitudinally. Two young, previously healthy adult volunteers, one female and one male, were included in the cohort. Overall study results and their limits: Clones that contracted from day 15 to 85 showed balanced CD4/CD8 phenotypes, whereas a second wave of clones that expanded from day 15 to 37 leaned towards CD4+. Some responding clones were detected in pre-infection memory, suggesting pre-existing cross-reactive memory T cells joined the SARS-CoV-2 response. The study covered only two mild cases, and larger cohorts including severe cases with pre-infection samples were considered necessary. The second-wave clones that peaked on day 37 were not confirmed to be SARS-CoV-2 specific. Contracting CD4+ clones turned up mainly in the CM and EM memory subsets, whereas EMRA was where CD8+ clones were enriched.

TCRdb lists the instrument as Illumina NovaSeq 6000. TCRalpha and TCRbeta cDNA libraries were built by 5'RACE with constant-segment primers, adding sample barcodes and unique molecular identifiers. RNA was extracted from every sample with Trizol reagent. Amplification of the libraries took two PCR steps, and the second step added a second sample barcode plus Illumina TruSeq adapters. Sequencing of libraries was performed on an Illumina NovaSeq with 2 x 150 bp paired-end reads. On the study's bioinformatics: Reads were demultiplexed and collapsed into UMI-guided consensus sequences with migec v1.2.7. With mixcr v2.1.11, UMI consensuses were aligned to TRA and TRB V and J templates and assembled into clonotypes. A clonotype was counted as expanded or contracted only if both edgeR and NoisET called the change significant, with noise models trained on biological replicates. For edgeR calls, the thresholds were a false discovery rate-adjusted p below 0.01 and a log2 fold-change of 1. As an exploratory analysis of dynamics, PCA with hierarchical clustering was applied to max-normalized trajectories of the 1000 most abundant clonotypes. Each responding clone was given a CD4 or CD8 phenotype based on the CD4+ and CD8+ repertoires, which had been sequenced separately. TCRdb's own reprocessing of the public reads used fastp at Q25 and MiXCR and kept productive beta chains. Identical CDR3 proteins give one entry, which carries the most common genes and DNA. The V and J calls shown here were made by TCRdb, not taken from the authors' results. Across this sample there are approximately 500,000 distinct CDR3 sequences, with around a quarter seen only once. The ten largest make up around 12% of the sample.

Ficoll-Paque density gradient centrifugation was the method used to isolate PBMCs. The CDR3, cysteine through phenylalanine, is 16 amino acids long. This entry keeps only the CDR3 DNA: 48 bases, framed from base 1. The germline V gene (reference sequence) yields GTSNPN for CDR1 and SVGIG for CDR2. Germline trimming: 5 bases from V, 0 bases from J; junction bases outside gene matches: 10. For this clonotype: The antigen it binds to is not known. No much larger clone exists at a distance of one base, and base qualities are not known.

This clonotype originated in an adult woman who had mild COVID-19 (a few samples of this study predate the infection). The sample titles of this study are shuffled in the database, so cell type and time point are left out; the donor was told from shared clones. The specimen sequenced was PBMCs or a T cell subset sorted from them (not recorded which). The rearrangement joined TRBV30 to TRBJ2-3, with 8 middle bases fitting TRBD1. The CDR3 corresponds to CAWQLRTGKSTDTQYF. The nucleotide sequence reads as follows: TGTGCCTGGCAACTAAGGACAGGGAAAAGCACAGATACGCAGTATTTT.